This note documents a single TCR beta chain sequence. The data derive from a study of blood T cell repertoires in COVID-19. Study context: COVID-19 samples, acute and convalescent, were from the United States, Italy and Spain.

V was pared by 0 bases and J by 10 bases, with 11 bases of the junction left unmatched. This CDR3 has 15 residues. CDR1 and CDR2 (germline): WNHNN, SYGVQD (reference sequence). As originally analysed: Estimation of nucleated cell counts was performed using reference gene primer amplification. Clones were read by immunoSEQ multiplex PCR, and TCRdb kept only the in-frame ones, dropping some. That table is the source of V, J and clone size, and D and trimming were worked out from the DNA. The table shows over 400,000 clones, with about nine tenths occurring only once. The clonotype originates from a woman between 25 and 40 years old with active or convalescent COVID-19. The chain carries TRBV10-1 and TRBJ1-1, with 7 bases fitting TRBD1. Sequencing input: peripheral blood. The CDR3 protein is CASSESSDRPEGAFF. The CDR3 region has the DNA TGCGCCAGCAGTGAGTCGTCGGACAGGCCCGAAGGAGCTTTCTTT.